The rows below give T cell receptor beta chains drawn from one sample of a study of blood T cell repertoires in COVID-19. Method: immunoSEQ multiplex PCR; TCRdb's copy keeps in-frame clones and lacks some. The table shows about 210,000 clones, with 65% to 90% occurring only once. The sample taken for sequencing was PBMCs or T cells enriched from blood (not recorded which). These receptors came from a woman in her twenties or thirties who had been exposed to COVID-19. Both conserved end residues are part of each CDR3. Clone size is shown for a subset of rows, as once, few, many or a class of expanded clone.

J,size,V,CDR3
TRBJ2-7,NA,TRBV7-9,CASRTGTGNEQYF
TRBJ2-7,NA,TRBV10-2,CASSGRPGRGSSYEQYF
TRBJ2-2,few,TRBV2,CASRRGRTGELFF
TRBJ1-1,NA,TRBV28,CASSLGRGTTEAFF
TRBJ1-2,NA,TRBV24-1,CATSDEITNYGYTF
TRBJ1-4,NA,TRBV6-5,CASSSLVGATNEKLFF
TRBJ2-7,NA,TRBV5-8,CASAGSSGGPLKQYF
TRBJ1-5,NA,TRBV2,CASILDRGEPQHF
TRBJ1-6,NA,TRBV5-6,CASSSRRADKAFHNSPLHF
TRBJ1-5,NA,TRBV5-8,CASSLGAAQPQHF
TRBJ2-1,once,TRBV5-1,CASSPGVYNEQFF
TRBJ1-2,NA,TRBV19,CASRGQGAGYGYTF
TRBJ1-3,NA,TRBV19,CASSTRSGGNTIYF
TRBJ1-2,NA,TRBV24-1,CATSETGQGASRSGYTF
TRBJ1-2,NA,TRBV11-2,CASSQGALDYTF
TRBJ2-1,NA,TRBV9,CASSVAVGGRYNEQFF
TRBJ1-5,NA,TRBV19,CASSRDRGSPQHF
TRBJ1-2,few,TRBV29-1,CSAPGGLSGYTF
TRBJ1-5,NA,TRBV30,CAWSRGYWNQPQHF
TRBJ1-1,few,TRBV5-1,CASSLAGEGAFF
TRBJ2-2,once,TRBV5-5,CASSRGQATGELFF
TRBJ1-2,NA,TRBV6-6,CASSYFQGAKGYTF
TRBJ1-1,NA,TRBV6-5,CASSYSRSAGGTEAFF
TRBJ1-2,NA,TRBV27,CASSLGTNYGYTF
TRBJ1-2,NA,TRBV30,CAWSLQGPNYGYTF